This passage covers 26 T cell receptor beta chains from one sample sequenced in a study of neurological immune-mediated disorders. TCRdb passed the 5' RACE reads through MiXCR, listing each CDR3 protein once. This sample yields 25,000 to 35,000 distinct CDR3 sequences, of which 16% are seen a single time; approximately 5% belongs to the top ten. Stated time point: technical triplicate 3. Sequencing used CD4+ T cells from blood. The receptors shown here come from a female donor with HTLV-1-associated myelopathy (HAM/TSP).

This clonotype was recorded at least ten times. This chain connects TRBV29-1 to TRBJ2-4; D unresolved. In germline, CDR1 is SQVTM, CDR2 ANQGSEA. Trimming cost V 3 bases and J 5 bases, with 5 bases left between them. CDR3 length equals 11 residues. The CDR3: CSVEVQNIQYF. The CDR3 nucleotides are TGCAGCGTTGAGGTGCAAAACATTCAGTACTTC.

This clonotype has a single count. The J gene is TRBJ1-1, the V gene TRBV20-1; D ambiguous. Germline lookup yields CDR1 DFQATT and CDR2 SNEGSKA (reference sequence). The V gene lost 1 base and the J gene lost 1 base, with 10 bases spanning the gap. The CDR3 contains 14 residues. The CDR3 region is CSARGVLGNTEAFF. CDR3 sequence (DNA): TGCAGTGCTAGAGGTGTCCTGGGGAACACTGAAGCTTTCTTT.

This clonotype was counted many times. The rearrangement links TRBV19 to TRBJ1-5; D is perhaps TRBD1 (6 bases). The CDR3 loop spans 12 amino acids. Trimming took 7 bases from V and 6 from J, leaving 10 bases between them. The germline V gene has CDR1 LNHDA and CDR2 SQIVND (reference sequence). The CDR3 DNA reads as TGTGCCAGTAATCAGGGGACTCAGCCCCAGCATTTT. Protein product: CASNQGTQPQHF.

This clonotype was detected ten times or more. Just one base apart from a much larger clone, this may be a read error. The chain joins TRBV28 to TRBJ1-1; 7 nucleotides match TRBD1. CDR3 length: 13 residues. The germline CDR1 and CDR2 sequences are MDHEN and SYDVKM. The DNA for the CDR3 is TGTGCCAGCAGCCAGGGGGTGGCCACTGAAGTTTTCTTT. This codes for CASSQGVATEVFF.

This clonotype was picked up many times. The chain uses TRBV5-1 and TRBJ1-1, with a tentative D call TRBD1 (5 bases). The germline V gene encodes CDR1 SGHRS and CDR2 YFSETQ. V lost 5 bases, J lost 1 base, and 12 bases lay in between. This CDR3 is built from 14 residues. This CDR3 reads CASRLSTGNTEAFF. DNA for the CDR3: TGCGCCAGCAGACTGTCTACAGGGAACACTGAAGCTTTCTTT.

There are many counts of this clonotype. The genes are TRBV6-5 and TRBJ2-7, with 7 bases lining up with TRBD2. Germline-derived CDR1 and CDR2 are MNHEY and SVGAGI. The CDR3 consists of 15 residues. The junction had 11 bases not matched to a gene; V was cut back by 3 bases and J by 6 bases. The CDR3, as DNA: TGTGCCAGCAGTTATAGCCCAGCGGGGACGGGCGAGCAGTACTTC. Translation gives CASSYSPAGTGEQYF.

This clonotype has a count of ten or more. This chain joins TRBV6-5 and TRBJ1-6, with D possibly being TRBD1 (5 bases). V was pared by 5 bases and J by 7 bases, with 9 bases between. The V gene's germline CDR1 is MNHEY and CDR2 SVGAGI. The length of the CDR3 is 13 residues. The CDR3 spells CASSGTGNSPLHF. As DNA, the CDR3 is TGTGCCAGCAGTGGGACGGGAAATTCACCCCTCCACTTT.

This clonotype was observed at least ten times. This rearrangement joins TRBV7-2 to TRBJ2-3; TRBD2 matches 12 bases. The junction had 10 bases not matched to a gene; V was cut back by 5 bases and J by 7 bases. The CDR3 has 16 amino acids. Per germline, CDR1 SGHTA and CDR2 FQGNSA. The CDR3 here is CASSPPSLAGGHTQYF. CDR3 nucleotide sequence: TGTGCCAGCAGCCCGCCCTCACTAGCGGGGGGACATACGCAGTATTTT.

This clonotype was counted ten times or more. CDR3 sequence (DNA): TGTGCCAGCAGGAGGACAGGGACGGCCTACGAGCAGTACTTC. It codes for CASRRTGTAYEQYF. The chain employs TRBV6-5 and TRBJ2-7, with 8 bases identical to TRBD1. The CDR3 contains 14 residues. The germline gives CDR1 MNHEY, CDR2 SVGAGI. The V segment lost 6 bases and the J segment 2 bases; nucleotides outside the gene matches: 6.

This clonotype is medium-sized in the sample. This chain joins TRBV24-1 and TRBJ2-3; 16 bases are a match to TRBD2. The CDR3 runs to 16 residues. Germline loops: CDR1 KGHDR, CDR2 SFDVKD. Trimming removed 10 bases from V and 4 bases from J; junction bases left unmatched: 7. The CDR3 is CATAGTSGGASDTQYF. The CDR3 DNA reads TGTGCCACAGCCGGGACTAGCGGGGGGGCCTCAGATACGCAGTATTTT.

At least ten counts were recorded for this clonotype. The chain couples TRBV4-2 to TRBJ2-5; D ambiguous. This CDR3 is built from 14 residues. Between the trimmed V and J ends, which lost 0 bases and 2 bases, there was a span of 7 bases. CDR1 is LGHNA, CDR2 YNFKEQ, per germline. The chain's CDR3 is CASSQDPRQETQYF. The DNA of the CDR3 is TGTGCCAGCAGCCAAGATCCAAGACAAGAGACCCAGTACTTC.

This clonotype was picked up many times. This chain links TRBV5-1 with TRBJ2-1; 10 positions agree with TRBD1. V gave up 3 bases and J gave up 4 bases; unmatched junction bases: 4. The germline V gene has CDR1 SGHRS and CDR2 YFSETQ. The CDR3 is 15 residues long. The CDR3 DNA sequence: TGCGCCAGCAGCTGGACAGGGGGAAGGTACAATGAGCAGTTCTTC. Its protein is CASSWTGGRYNEQFF.

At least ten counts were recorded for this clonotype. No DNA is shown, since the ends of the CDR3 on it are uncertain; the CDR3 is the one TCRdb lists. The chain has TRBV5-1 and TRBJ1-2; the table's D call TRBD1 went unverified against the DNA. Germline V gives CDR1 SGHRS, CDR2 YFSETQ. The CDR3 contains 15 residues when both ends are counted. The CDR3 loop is CASILAPGRDYGYTF.

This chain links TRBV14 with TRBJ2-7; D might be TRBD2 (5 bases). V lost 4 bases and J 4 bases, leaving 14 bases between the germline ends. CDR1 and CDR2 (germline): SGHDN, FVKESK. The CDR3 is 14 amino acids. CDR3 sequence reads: CASSRSVTSYEQYF. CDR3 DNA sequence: TGTGCCAGCAGCCGTAGCGTCACATCATACGAGCAGTACTTC.

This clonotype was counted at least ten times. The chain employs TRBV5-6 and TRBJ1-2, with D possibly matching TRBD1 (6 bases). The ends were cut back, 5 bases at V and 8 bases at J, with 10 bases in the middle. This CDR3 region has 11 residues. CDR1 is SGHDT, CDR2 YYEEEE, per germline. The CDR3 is CASSRDIGYTF. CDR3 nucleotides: TGTGCCAGCAGTAGGGACATAGGCTACACCTTC.

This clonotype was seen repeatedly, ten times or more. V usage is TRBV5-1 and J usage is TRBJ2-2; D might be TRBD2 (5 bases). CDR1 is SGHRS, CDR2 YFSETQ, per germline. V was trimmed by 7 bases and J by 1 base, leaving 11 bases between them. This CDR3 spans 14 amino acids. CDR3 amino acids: CASQTIGNTGELFF. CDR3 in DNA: TGCGCCAGCCAGACTATCGGGAACACCGGGGAGCTGTTTTTT.

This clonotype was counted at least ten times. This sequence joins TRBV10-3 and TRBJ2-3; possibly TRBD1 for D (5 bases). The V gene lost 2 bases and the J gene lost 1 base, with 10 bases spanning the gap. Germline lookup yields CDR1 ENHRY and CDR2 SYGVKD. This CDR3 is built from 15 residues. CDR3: CAISEAVRGTDTQYF. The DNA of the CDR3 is TGTGCCATCAGTGAGGCTGTCAGGGGCACAGATACGCAGTATTTT.

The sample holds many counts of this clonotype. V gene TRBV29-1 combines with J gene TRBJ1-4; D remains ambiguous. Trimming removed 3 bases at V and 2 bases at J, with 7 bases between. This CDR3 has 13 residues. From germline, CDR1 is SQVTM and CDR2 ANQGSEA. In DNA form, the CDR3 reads TGCAGCGTTGACGGTGGGACTAATGAAAAACTGTTTTTT. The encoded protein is CSVDGGTNEKLFF.

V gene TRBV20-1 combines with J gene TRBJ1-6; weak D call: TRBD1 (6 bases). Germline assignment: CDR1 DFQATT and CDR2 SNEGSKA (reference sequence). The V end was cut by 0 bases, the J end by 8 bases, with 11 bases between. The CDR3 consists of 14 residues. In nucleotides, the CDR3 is TGCAGTGCTAGAGAAGGGACATGGGATTCACCCCTCCACTTT. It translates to CSAREGTWDSPLHF.

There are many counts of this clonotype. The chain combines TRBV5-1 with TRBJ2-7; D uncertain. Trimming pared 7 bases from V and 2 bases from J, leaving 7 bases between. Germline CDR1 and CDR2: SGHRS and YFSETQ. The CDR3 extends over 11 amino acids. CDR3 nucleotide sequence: TGCGCCAGCCGTTTGGCCTACGAGCAGTACTTC. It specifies CASRLAYEQYF.

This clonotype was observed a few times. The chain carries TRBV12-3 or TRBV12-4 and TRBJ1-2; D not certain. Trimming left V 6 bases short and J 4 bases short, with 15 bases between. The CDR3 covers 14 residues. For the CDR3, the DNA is TGTGCCAGCAGCCCCTGGGCGAAACCCTATGGCTACACCTTC. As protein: CASSPWAKPYGYTF.

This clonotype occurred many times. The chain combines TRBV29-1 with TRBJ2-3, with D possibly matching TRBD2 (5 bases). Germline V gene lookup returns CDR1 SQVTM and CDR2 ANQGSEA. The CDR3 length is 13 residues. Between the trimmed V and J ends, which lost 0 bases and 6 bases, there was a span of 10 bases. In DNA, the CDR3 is TGCAGCGTTGAAGAGGGGAGTACCGATACGCAGTATTTT. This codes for CSVEEGSTDTQYF.

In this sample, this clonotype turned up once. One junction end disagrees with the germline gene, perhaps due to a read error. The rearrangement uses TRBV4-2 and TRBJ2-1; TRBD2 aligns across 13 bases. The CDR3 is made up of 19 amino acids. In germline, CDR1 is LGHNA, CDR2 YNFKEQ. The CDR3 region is CVSSPYGLAGVPSYNEQFF. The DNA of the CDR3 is TGTGTCAGCAGCCCATACGGACTAGCGGGAGTCCCCTCCTACAATGAGCAGTTCTTC.

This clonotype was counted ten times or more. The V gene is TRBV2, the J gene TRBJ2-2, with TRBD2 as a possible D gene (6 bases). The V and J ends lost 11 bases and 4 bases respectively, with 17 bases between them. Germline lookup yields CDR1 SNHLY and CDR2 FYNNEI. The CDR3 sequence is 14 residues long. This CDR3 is CAGTGTRGTGELFF. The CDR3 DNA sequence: TGTGCCGGCACCGGGACGCGGGGCACCGGGGAGCTGTTTTTT.

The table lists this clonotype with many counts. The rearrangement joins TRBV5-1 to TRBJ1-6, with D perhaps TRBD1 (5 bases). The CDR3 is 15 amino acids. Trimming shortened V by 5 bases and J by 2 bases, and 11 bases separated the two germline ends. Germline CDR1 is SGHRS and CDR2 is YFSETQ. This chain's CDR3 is CASSSEGAYNSPLHF. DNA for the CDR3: TGCGCCAGCAGTTCAGAAGGGGCCTATAATTCACCCCTCCACTTT.

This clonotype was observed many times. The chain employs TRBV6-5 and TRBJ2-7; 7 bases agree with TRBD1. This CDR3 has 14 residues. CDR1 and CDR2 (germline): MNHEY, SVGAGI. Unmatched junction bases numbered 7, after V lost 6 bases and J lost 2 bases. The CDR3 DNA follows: TGTGCCAGCAGGAGTAGACAGGGAGCCTACGAGCAGTACTTC. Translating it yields CASRSRQGAYEQYF.